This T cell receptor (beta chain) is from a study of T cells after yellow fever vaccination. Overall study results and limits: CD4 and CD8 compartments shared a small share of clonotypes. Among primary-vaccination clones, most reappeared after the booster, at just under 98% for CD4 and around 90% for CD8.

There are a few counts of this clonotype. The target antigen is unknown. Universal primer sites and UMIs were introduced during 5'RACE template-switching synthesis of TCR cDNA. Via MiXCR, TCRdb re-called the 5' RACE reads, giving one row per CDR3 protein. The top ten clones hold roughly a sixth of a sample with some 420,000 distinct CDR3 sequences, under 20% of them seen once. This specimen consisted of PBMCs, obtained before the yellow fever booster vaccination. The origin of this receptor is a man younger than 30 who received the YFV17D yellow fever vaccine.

CDR3 region: CASSVIREAPLHF. CDR3 DNA: TGTGCCAGCAGCGTAATCAGGGAGGCCCCCCTCCACTTT. The J gene is TRBJ1-6, the V gene TRBV7-3; D may be TRBD1 (5 bases). The ends were cut back, 5 bases at V and 13 bases at J, with 15 bases in the middle. CDR1 and CDR2 from the germline V gene are SGHTA and FQGTGA. This CDR3 comprises 13 residues.